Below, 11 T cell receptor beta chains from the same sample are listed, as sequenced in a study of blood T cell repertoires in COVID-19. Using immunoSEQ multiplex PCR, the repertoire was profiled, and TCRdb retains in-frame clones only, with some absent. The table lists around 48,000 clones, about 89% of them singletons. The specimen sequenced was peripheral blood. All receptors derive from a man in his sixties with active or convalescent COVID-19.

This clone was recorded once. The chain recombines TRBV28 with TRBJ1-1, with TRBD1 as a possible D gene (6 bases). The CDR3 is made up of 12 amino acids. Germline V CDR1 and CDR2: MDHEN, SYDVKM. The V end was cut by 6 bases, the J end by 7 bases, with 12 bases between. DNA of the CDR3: TGTGCCAGCAGGGACAGAGAGAATGAAGCTTTCTTT. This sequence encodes CASRDRENEAFF.

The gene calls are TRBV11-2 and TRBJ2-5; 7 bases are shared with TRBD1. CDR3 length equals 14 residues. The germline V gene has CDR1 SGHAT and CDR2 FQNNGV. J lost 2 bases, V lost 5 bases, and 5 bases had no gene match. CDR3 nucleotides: TGTGCCAGCAGCCCAGGGACAGAGCAAGAGACCCAGTACTTC. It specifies CASSPGTEQETQYF. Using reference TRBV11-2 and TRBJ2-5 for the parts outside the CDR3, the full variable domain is EAGVAQSPRYKIIEKRQSVAFWCNPISGHATLYWYQQILGQGPKLLIQFQNNGVVDDSQLPKDRFSAERLKGVDSTLKIQPAKLEDSAVYLCASSPGTEQETQYFGPGTRLLVL.

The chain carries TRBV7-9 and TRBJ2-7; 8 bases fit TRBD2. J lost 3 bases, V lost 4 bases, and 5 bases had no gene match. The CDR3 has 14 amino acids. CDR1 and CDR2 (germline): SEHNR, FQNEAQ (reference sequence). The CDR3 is CASSSGGSLYEQYF. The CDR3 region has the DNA TGTGCCAGCAGCTCGGGGGGGAGTCTCTACGAGCAGTACTTC.

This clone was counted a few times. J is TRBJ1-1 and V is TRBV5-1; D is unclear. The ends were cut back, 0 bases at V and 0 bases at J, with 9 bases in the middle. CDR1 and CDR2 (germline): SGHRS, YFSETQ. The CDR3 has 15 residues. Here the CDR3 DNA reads TGCGCCAGCAGCTTGGCCGCTGAGGTGAACACTGAAGCTTTCTTT. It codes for CASSLAAEVNTEAFF.

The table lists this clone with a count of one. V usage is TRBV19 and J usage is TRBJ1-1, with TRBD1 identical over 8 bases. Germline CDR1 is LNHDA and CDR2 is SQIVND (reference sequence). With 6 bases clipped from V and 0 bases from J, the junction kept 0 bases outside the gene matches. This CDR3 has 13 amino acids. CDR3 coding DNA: TGTGCCAGTAGGACAGGGGTGAACACTGAAGCTTTCTTT. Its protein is CASRTGVNTEAFF.

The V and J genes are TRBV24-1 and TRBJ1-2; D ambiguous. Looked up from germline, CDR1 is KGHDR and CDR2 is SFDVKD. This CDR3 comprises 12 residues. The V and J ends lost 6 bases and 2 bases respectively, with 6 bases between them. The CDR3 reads CATSSGNYGYTF. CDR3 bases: TGTGCCACCAGTTCAGGAAACTATGGCTACACCTTC.

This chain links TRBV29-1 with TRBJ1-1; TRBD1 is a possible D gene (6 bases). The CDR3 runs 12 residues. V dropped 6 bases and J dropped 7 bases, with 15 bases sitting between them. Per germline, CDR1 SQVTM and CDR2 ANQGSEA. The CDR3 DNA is TGCAGCGTGACACAGGGATTCGGTGAAGCTTTCTTT. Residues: CSVTQGFGEAFF.

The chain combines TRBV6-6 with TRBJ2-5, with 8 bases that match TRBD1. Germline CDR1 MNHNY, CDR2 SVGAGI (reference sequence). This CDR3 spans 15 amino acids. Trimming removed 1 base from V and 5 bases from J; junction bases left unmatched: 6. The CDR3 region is CASSYLAGGRETQYF. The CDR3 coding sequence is TGTGCCAGCAGTTACTTGGCAGGGGGCAGGGAGACCCAGTACTTC.

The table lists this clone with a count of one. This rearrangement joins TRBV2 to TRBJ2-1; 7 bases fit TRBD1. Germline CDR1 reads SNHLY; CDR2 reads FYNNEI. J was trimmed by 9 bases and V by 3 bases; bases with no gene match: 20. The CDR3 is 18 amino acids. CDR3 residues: CASSEGFAAQGDSSEQFF. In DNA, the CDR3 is TGTGCCAGCAGTGAGGGGTTCGCGGCCCAGGGGGATAGTAGTGAGCAGTTCTTC.

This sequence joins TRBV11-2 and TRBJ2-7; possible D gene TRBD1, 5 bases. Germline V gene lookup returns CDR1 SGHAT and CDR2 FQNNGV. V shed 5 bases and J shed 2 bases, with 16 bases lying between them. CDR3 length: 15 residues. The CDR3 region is CASSQDIMPTYEQYF. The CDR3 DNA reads TGTGCCAGCAGCCAGGACATCATGCCGACCTACGAGCAGTACTTC.

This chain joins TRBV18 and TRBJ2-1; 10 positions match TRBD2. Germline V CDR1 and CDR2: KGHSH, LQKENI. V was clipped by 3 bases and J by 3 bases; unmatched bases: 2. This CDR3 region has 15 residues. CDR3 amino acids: CASSPGTSDYNEQFF. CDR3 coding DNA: TGTGCCAGCTCACCCGGGACTAGCGACTACAATGAGCAGTTCTTC.